One sample yielded the 7 T cell receptor beta chains listed below, sequenced in a study of shared clonotypes between healthy human individuals. Measured with immunoSEQ multiplex PCR; TCRdb has only the in-frame clones, and not every one. The sample shows 740,000 or so clones, less than 80% of them seen only once. What was sequenced was memory CD4+ T cells sorted from blood. Indicated subset: CD45RA-negative fraction. The receptor set was obtained from a woman in her twenties or thirties in good health.

Comment on this clone: It may be a read error: a sequence one base away is much more abundant. The chain uses TRBV6-5 and TRBJ1-5, with D possibly matching TRBD1 (5 bases). Germline V gene data show CDR1 as MNHEY and CDR2 as SVGAGI. The CDR3 totals 13 residues. Trimming cost V 6 bases and J 1 base, with 7 bases left between them. The CDR3: CASSRDSNQPQHF. The CDR3 DNA is TGTGCCAGCAGCCGGGACAGCAATCAGCCCCAGCATTTT.

This chain joins TRBV19 and TRBJ2-2; tentatively, D is TRBD1 (6 bases). The CDR3 runs to 14 residues. The V end lost 4 bases, the J end lost 6 bases, and 12 bases lay between the germline ends. The germline gives CDR1 LNHDA, CDR2 SQIVND (reference sequence). Here the CDR3 DNA reads TGTGCCAGTAGTAAACGACAGGCCGCCGGGGAGCTGTTTTTT. Translation: CASSKRQAAGELFF.

Ten or more counts support this clone. The chain carries TRBV29-1 and TRBJ2-4; D is possibly TRBD1 (5 bases). Germline V gene lookup returns CDR1 SQVTM and CDR2 ANQGSEA. Trimming took 1 base from V and 5 from J, leaving 6 bases between them. The CDR3 totals 12 residues. As DNA, the CDR3 is TGCAGCGTTGAAGGGACACAAAACATTCAGTACTTC. Protein: CSVEGTQNIQYF.

V usage is TRBV18 and J usage is TRBJ2-2, with TRBD2 matching 7 bases. The CDR3 is 15 residues long. The V gene's germline CDR1 is KGHSH and CDR2 LQKENI. The V and J ends lost 6 bases and 4 bases, in that order; junction bases with no gene match: 8. The CDR3: CASSPGGSRTGELFF. The CDR3, as DNA: TGTGCCAGCTCGCCAGGCGGGAGTCGCACCGGGGAGCTGTTTTTT.

The gene calls are TRBV5-8 and TRBJ1-5, with TRBD1 matching 8 bases. This CDR3 has 16 amino acids. V dropped 6 bases and J dropped 5; count of bases not matched to a gene: 13. CDR1 is SGHTS, CDR2 YDEGEE, per germline. CDR3: CASNIQGAAGHQPQHF. The CDR3 DNA sequence: TGTGCCAGCAATATCCAGGGGGCGGCCGGGCATCAGCCCCAGCATTTT.

This rearrangement joins TRBV19 to TRBJ1-5, with D tentatively TRBD1 (5 bases). Germline lookup yields CDR1 LNHDA and CDR2 SQIVND (reference sequence). The CDR3 length is 17 residues. V was shortened by 8 bases and J by 0 bases, with 20 bases between the two germline ends. CDR3 in amino acids: CASGGARAAGSNQPQHF. The CDR3 DNA is TGTGCCAGTGGTGGGGCGAGGGCGGCCGGTAGCAATCAGCCCCAGCATTTT.

The CDR3 bases are TGTGCCAGCAAAAGGGAAGGGAAGGAAAAACTGTTTTTT. Its protein is CASKREGKEKLFF. The gene calls are TRBV6-1 and TRBJ1-4; no definite D call. Germline V gene data show CDR1 as MNHNS and CDR2 as SASEGT. V was shortened by 7 bases and J by 8 bases, with 14 bases between the two germline ends. CDR3 length: 13 residues.